The 9 T cell receptor beta chains below all came from one sample that was sequenced in a study of cytomegalovirus exposure and HLA in healthy donors. Vbeta (60) and Jbeta (13) primers were used in the PCR. Repertoires were generated with immunoSEQ multiplex PCR, while TCRdb's copy carries only in-frame clones and drops some. The table shows fewer than 200,000 clones, with under 80% occurring only once. Specimen: PBMCs. The receptors here all came from a female donor in good health and CMV-seronegative.

This clone was observed at least ten times. The rearrangement joins TRBV5-4 to TRBJ2-7; D is possibly TRBD2 (7 bases). The CDR3 loop spans 13 amino acids. V was trimmed by 2 bases and J by 7 bases, leaving 13 bases between them. Germline loops: CDR1 SGHNT, CDR2 YYREEE (reference sequence). Here the CDR3 DNA reads TGTGCCAGCAGCTTTATGGGGAGGGGGGAGCAGTACTTC. This translates into CASSFMGRGEQYF.

By proportion, this clone is medium-sized. The chain is built from TRBV5-1 and TRBJ1-1, with 7 bases that match TRBD1. V shed 5 bases, J shed 1 base, and the junction held 8 bases outside the gene matches. The CDR3 contains 15 residues. Looked up from germline, CDR1 is SGHRS and CDR2 is YFSETQ. The CDR3 protein is CASRFTGASNTEAFF. The CDR3 nucleotides are TGCGCCAGCAGGTTTACAGGGGCCTCGAACACTGAAGCTTTCTTT.

V gene TRBV29-1 combines with J gene TRBJ2-3, with TRBD2 as a possible D gene (5 bases). Germline CDR1 reads SQVTM; CDR2 reads ANQGSEA. The CDR3 spans 16 residues. V lost 4 bases to trimming and J lost 1 base, with 18 bases between them. The CDR3 sequence is CSVGTSPEDGTDTQYF. The DNA for the CDR3 is TGCAGCGTTGGCACAAGTCCGGAGGATGGCACAGATACGCAGTATTTT.

This clone has just a few counts. J is TRBJ2-1 and V is TRBV5-4; 8 bases match TRBD2. The junction had 4 bases not matched to a gene; V was cut back by 3 bases and J by 5 bases. CDR1 SGHNT and CDR2 YYREEE come from the germline V gene (reference sequence). The length of the CDR3 is 14 residues. Here the CDR3 DNA reads TGTGCCAGCAGCTCGGGACTAGGCAACAATGAGCAGTTCTTC. Residues: CASSSGLGNNEQFF.

The V and J genes are TRBV2 and TRBJ2-7; D may be TRBD1 (6 bases). This CDR3 has 16 amino acids. CDR1 and CDR2 (germline): SNHLY, FYNNEI. With 4 bases removed from V and 1 base from J, the gap between germline ends came to 17 bases. The CDR3 reads CASSGQLTGPSYEQYF. CDR3 sequence (DNA): TGTGCCAGCAGTGGGCAGCTGACAGGCCCATCCTACGAGCAGTACTTC.

This clone was counted a few times. This chain links TRBV9 with TRBJ2-5; 9 bases line up with TRBD2. The CDR3 contains 16 residues. V lost 2 bases and J lost 1; bases outside the gene matches: 6. Germline V lookup: CDR1 SGDLS, CDR2 YYNGEE. CDR3 DNA sequence: TGTGCCAGCAGCGTGGGAGCGGGGGGACCCCAAGAGACCCAGTACTTC. It is translated as CASSVGAGGPQETQYF. Full variable domain (rest looked up from reference TRBV9 and TRBJ2-5): DSGVTQTPKHLITATGQRVTLRCSPRSGDLSVYWYQQSLDQGLQFLIQYYNGEERAKGNILERFSAQQFPDLHSELNLSSLELGDSALYFCASSVGAGGPQETQYFGPGTRLLVL.

The V gene is TRBV9, the J gene TRBJ1-2; 7 bases fit TRBD1. The CDR3 has 13 residues. Germline loops: CDR1 SGDLS, CDR2 YYNGEE. V shed 4 bases and J 4 bases; nucleotides not matched to a gene: 4. The CDR3 reads CASSRTGIYGYTF. As DNA, the CDR3 is TGTGCCAGCAGCCGGACAGGAATCTATGGCTACACCTTC.

This clone was seen a handful of times. The CDR3 DNA reads TGTGCCAGCACCCATACCCGGGGGAGGAACACTGAAGCTTTCTTT. Translated: CASTHTRGRNTEAFF. The V gene is TRBV7-9, the J gene TRBJ1-1; possibly TRBD1 for D (5 bases). Trimming removed 7 bases from V and 1 base from J, with 16 bases in between. The CDR3 spans 15 residues. CDR1 is SEHNR and CDR2 is FQNEAQ in the germline V gene (reference sequence). Together with reference TRBV7-9 and TRBJ1-1, the CDR3 gives the full variable domain: DTGVSQNPRHKITKRGQNVTFRCDPISEHNRLYWYRQTLGQGPEFLTYFQNEAQLEKSRLLSDRFSAERPKGSFSTLEIQRTEQGDSAMYLCASTHTRGRNTEAFFGQGTRLTVV.

The chain uses TRBV30 and TRBJ1-5; possibly TRBD1 for D (6 bases). V was pared by 2 bases and J by 3 bases, with 17 bases between. This CDR3 region has 16 residues. Germline-derived CDR1 and CDR2 are GTSNPN and SVGIG (reference sequence). The CDR3 spells CAWSLTGGRLNQPQHF. The CDR3 nucleotides are TGTGCCTGGAGTTTAACCGGGGGGCGCCTCAATCAGCCCCAGCATTTT.